Presented here are 9 T cell receptor beta chains from one specimen sequenced in a study of cytomegalovirus exposure and HLA in healthy donors. Use of 60 Vbeta and 13 Jbeta primers characterized the PCR. Repertoires were generated with immunoSEQ multiplex PCR, while TCRdb's copy carries only in-frame clones and drops some. The data show under 150,000 clones, 80% seen once. The sample taken for sequencing was PBMCs. These receptors all come from a man in his fifties or sixties in good health and CMV-seronegative.

Only one count was recorded for this clone. A read error may account for a junction end that differs from germline. This chain uses TRBV6-1 with TRBJ1-1; no firm D call. Per germline, CDR1 MNHNS and CDR2 SASEGT. The CDR3 spans 10 residues. Written as DNA, the CDR3 is TGTGCCAGCAGTGATCCGACTGGTAGCTTT. This translates into CASSDPTGSF.

This chain links TRBV27 with TRBJ2-7, with D tentatively TRBD2 (5 bases). Germline V gene sequence: CDR1 MNHEY, CDR2 SMNVEV (reference sequence). The length of the CDR3 is 13 residues. The ends were cut back, 5 bases at V and 7 bases at J, with 15 bases in the middle. Here the CDR3 DNA reads TGTGCCAGCAGTAAGATTGGGTCGGGGGAGCAGTACTTC. It translates to CASSKIGSGEQYF.

The V gene is TRBV7-8, the J gene TRBJ1-2; 10 bases match TRBD1. V lost 5 bases to trimming and J lost 6 bases; unmatched junction nucleotides: 6. CDR3 length: 14 amino acids. Germline lookup yields CDR1 SGHVS and CDR2 FQNEAQ. The CDR3 nucleotides are TGTGCCAGCAGCCCGAGACAGGGGGCGGATGGCTACACCTTC. It translates to CASSPRQGADGYTF.

This chain links TRBV28 with TRBJ1-5; the match to TRBD1 covers 10 bases. Germline lookup yields CDR1 MDHEN and CDR2 SYDVKM. The V gene end was trimmed by 6 bases and the J gene end by 1 base; junction bases not matched to a gene: 3. This CDR3 comprises 15 residues. CDR3: CASREDRGSNQPQHF. The CDR3, as DNA: TGTGCCAGCAGGGAGGACAGGGGGAGCAATCAGCCCCAGCATTTT. Based on the CDR3 plus reference TRBV28 and TRBJ1-5, the full variable domain is DVKVTQSSRYLVKRTGEKVFLECVQDMDHENMFWYRQDPGLGLRLIYFSYDVKMKEKGDIPEGYSVSREKKERFSLILESASTNQTSMYLCASREDRGSNQPQHFGDGTRLSIL.

This chain links TRBV5-1 with TRBJ2-3; 8 nucleotides agree with TRBD2. The CDR3 runs 16 residues. Per germline, CDR1 SGHRS and CDR2 YFSETQ. The J segment lost 2 bases and the V segment lost 6 bases, leaving 11 bases of the junction unmatched. The CDR3 region is CASNKLGGAFTDTQYF. CDR3 DNA sequence: TGCGCCAGCAACAAACTCGGGGGGGCTTTCACAGATACGCAGTATTTT.

V gene TRBV28 combines with J gene TRBJ1-1; D is possibly TRBD1 (5 bases). V dropped 6 bases and J dropped 4 bases, with 15 bases sitting between them. This CDR3 has 14 residues. Germline CDR1 MDHEN, CDR2 SYDVKM. The CDR3 protein is CASSSAPGGTEAFF. The CDR3 bases are TGTGCCAGCAGCTCTGCCCCGGGGGGCACTGAAGCTTTCTTT.

The chain employs TRBV2 and TRBJ2-7, with TRBD1 identical over 7 bases. Germline V gene data show CDR1 as SNHLY and CDR2 as FYNNEI. The trim removed 7 bases at V and 1 base at J, leaving 7 bases unmatched. CDR3 length: 14 residues. CDR3 loop: CASNWDSPSYEQYF. CDR3 nucleotides: TGTGCCAGCAACTGGGACAGCCCTTCCTACGAGCAGTACTTC.

The V and J genes are TRBV28 and TRBJ1-5, with 8 bases lining up with TRBD1. V lost 6 bases and J lost 1; bases outside the gene matches: 8. This CDR3 has 16 amino acids. Germline CDR1 and CDR2: MDHEN and SYDVKM. The CDR3 DNA is TGTGCCAGCAGCCCGGCAGGGGGCTTGAGCAATCAGCCCCAGCATTTT. This codes for CASSPAGGLSNQPQHF. The full variable domain, completed using reference TRBV28 and TRBJ1-5, is DVKVTQSSRYLVKRTGEKVFLECVQDMDHENMFWYRQDPGLGLRLIYFSYDVKMKEKGDIPEGYSVSREKKERFSLILESASTNQTSMYLCASSPAGGLSNQPQHFGDGTRLSIL.

This chain joins TRBV5-1 and TRBJ2-7, with 8 positions matching TRBD1. The J segment lost 3 bases and the V segment lost 4 bases, leaving 9 bases of the junction unmatched. CDR3 length: 15 residues. CDR1 is SGHRS, CDR2 YFSETQ, per germline. The CDR3 protein is CASSPDRGGGYEQYF. DNA of the CDR3: TGCGCCAGCAGCCCCGACAGGGGCGGAGGCTACGAGCAGTACTTC.